These 10 T cell receptor beta chains came from one sample sequenced in a study of CD8 T cells in Susac syndrome. Reverse transcription used about 0.45 to 1 ug RNA and random hexamers. TCRdb independently ran MiXCR on the immunoSEQ multiplex PCR reads; one entry per CDR3 protein. This table has around 45,000 distinct CDR3 sequences, roughly 93% appearing once. Sequencing used CD8+ T cells from PBMCs. The origin of the receptors is a human donor in good health.

The chain couples TRBV4-2 to TRBJ2-3, with D perhaps being TRBD1 or TRBD2 (6 bases each). Germline V gene lookup returns CDR1 LGHNA and CDR2 YNFKEQ. The germline V and J ends were trimmed by 4 bases and 5 bases, with 13 bases remaining between them. The CDR3 covers 14 residues. The CDR3 DNA reads as TGTGCCAGCAGCCGCCAGGGGACTGGAGATACGCAGTATTTT. Protein sequence: CASSRQGTGDTQYF.

This rearrangement joins TRBV5-1 to TRBJ1-1, with D possibly TRBD1 on 5 matching bases. Deletions cut 3 bases from V and 8 bases from J, with 8 bases between. The CDR3 runs 11 residues. Per the germline V gene, CDR1 is SGHRS and CDR2 is YFSETQ. CDR3 coding DNA: TGCGCCAGCAGCTATGGGGGGGAAGCTTTCTTT. This encodes CASSYGGEAFF. Using reference TRBV5-1 and TRBJ1-1 for the parts outside the CDR3, the full variable domain is KAGVTQTPRYLIKTRGQQVTLSCSPISGHRSVSWYQQTPGQGLQFLFEYFSETQRNKGNFPGRFSGRQFSNSRSEMNVSTLELGDSALYLCASSYGGEAFFGQGTRLTVV.

This chain links TRBV29-1 with TRBJ1-2, with 8 bases that match TRBD1. V was pared by 1 base and J by 6 bases, with 7 bases of the junction left unmatched. There are 14 residues in the CDR3. CDR1 and CDR2 (germline): SQVTM, ANQGSEA. CDR3 loop: CSVEARGRVDGYTF. In nucleotides, the CDR3 is TGCAGCGTTGAAGCCAGGGGGCGGGTGGATGGCTACACCTTC.

This rearrangement joins TRBV4-1 to TRBJ2-2; TRBD1 is a possible D gene (6 bases). Germline-derived CDR1 and CDR2 are MGHRA and YSYEKL. With 0 bases removed from V and 5 bases from J, the gap between germline ends came to 10 bases. This CDR3 has 15 amino acids. CDR3 residues: CASSQEGGSTGELFF. CDR3 sequence (DNA): TGCGCCAGCAGCCAAGAAGGGGGATCAACCGGGGAGCTGTTTTTT.

The V gene is TRBV6-5, the J gene TRBJ2-1, with D possibly called TRBD1 or TRBD2 (5 bases each). This CDR3 contains 12 residues. The ends were cut back, 6 bases at V and 7 bases at J, with 10 bases in the middle. Germline V gene lookup returns CDR1 MNHEY and CDR2 SVGAGI. DNA for the CDR3: TGTGCCAGCAGCGGGGCTGTGAATGAGCAGTTCTTC. It codes for CASSGAVNEQFF.

CDR3 residues: CASSLPREVGELFF. CDR3 DNA sequence: TGTGCCAGCAGCTTACCGAGGGAAGTCGGGGAGCTGTTTTTT. The V and J genes are TRBV7-9 and TRBJ2-2; D might be TRBD2 (5 bases). The germline CDR1 and CDR2 sequences are SEHNR and FQNEAQ (reference sequence). This CDR3 has 14 residues. V was trimmed by 2 bases and J by 7 bases, leaving 11 bases between them.

J is TRBJ2-7 and V is TRBV5-4, with 7 bases matching TRBD2. Trimming removed 4 bases from V and 4 bases from J; junction bases left unmatched: 5. The CDR3 is 13 amino acids. Germline CDR1 is SGHNT and CDR2 is YYREEE (reference sequence). DNA for the CDR3: TGTGCCAGCAGCGGTCGGGAGGAATACGAGCAGTACTTC. This translates into CASSGREEYEQYF.

This clonotype has a single count. The J gene is TRBJ2-7, the V gene TRBV28, with a tentative D call TRBD2 (6 bases). Per the germline V gene, CDR1 is MDHEN and CDR2 is SYDVKM. V was pared by 2 bases and J by 3 bases, with 23 bases between. CDR3 length equals 18 residues. CDR3 DNA sequence: TGTGCCAGCAGTTTAGTACGACCTAGGGACTTTTCTCGCTACGAGCAGTACTTC. Translation: CASSLVRPRDFSRYEQYF.

The chain links TRBV15 to TRBJ2-7; the match to TRBD1 covers 9 bases. This CDR3 has 16 residues. V was pared by 4 bases and J by 4 bases, with 11 bases of the junction left unmatched. CDR1 LNHNV and CDR2 YYDKDF come from the germline V gene (reference sequence). In nucleotides, the CDR3 is TGTGCCACCAGCATTTTTCCTTTGACAGGGGGATACGAGCAGTACTTC. Its translation is CATSIFPLTGGYEQYF.

The chain has TRBV29-1 and TRBJ2-3; D is possibly TRBD1 (7 bases). This CDR3 has 13 amino acids. Germline CDR1 is SQVTM and CDR2 is ANQGSEA. The germline V and J ends were trimmed by 4 bases and 2 bases, with 10 bases remaining between them. The chain's CDR3 is CSVAGGNTDTQYF. CDR3 nucleotide sequence: TGCAGCGTTGCAGGGGGGAACACAGATACGCAGTATTTT.